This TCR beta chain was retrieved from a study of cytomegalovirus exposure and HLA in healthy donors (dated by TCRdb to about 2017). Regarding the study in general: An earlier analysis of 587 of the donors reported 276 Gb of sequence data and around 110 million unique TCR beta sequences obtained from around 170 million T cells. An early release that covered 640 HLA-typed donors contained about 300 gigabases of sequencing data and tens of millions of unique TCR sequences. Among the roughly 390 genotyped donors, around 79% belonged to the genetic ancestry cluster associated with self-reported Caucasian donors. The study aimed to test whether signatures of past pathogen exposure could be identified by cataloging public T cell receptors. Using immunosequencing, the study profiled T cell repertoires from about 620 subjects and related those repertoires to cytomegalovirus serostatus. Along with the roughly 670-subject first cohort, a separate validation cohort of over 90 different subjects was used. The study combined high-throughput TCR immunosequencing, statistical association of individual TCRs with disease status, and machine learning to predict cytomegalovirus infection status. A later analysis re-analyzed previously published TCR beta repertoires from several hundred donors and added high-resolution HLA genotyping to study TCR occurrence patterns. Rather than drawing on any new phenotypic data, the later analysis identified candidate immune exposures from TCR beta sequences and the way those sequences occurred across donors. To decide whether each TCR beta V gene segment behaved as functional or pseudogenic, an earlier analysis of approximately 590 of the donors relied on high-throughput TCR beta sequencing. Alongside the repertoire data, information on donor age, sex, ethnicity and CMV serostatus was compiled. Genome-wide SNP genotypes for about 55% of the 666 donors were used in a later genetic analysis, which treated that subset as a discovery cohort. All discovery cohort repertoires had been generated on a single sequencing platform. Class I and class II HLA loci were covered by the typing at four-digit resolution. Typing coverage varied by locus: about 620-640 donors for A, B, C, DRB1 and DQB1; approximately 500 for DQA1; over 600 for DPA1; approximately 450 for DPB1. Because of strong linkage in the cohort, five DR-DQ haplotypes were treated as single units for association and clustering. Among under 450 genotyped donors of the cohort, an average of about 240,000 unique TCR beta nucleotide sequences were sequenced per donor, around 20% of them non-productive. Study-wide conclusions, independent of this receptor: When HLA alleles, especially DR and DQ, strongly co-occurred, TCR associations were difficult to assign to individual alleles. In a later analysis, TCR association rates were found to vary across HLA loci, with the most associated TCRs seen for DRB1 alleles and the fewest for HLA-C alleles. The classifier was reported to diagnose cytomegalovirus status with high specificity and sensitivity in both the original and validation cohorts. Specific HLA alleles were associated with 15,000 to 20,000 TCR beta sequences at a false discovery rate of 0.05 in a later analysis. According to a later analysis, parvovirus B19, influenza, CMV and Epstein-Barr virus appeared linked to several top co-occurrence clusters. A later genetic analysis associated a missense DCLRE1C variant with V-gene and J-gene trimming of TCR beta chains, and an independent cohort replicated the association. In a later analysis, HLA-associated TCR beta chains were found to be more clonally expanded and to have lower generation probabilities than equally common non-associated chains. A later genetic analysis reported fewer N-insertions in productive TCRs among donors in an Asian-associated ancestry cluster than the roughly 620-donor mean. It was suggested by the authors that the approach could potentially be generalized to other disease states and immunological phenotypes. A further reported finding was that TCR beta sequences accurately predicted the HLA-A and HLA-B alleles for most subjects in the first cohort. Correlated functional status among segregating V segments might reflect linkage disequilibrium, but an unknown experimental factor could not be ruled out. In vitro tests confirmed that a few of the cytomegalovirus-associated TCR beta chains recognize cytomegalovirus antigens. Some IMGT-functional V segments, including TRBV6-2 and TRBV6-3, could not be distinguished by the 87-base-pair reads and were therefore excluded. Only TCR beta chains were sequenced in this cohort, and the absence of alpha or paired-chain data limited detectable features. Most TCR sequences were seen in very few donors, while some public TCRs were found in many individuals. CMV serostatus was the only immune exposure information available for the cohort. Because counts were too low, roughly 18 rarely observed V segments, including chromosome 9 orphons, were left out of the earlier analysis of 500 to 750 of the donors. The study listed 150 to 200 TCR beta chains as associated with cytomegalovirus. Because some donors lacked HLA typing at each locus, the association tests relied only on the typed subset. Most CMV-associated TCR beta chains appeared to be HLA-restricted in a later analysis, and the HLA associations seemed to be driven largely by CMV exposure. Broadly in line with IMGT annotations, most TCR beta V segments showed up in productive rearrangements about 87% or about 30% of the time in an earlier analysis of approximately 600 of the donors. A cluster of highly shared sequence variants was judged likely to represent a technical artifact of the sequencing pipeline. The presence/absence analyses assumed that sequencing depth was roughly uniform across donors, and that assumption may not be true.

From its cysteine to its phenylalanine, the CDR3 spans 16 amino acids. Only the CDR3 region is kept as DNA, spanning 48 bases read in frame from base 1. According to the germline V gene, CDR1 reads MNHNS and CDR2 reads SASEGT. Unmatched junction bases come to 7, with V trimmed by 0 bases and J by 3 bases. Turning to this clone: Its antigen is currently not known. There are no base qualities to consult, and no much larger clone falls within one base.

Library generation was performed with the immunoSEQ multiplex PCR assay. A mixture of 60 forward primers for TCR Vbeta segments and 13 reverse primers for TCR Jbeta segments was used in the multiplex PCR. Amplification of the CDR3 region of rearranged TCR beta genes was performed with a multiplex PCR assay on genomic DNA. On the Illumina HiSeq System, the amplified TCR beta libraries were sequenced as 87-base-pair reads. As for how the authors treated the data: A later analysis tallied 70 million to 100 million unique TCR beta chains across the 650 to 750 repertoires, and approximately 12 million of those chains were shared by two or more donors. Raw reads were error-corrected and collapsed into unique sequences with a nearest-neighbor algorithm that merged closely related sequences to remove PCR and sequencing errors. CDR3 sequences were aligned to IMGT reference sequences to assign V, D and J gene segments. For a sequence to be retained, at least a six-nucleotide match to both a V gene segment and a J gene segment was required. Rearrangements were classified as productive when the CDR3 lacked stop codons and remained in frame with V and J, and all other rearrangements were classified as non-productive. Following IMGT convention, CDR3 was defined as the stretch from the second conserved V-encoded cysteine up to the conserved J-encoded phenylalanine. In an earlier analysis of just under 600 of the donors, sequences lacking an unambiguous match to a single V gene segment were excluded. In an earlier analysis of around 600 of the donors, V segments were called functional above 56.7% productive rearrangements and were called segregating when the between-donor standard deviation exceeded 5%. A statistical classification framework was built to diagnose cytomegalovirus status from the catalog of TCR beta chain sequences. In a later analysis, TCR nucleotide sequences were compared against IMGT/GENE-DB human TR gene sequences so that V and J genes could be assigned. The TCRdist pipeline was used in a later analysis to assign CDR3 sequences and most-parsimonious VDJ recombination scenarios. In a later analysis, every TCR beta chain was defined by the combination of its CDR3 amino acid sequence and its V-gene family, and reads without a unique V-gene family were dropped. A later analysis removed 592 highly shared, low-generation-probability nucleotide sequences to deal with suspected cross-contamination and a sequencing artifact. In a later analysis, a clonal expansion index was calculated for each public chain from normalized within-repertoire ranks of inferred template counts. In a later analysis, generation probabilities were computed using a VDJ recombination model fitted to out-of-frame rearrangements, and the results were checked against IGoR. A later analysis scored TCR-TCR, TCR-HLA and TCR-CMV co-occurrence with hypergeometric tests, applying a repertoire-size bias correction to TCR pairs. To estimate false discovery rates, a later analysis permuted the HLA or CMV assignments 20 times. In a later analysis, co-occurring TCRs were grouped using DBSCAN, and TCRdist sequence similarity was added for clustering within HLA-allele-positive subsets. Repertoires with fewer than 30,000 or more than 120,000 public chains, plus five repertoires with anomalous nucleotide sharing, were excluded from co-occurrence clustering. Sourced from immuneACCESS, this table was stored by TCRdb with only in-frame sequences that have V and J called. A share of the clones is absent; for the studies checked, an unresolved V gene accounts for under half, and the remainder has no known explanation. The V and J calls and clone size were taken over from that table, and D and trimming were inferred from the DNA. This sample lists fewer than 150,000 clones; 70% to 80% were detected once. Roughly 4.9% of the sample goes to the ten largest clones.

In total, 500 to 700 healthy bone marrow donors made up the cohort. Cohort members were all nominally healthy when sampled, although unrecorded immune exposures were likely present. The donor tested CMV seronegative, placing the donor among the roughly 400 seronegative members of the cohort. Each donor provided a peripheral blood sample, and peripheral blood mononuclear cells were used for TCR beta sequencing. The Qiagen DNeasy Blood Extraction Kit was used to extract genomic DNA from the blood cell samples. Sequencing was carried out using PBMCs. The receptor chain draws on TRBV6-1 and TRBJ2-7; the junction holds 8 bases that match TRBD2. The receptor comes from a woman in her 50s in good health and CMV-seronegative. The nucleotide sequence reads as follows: TGTGCCAGCAGTGAAGCGGGACCGGGACTAGACTACGAGCAGTACTTC. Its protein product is CASSEAGPGLDYEQYF.